The table lists the clone carrying this TCR beta chain with a few counts. What it binds is not known. This sample is part of a study of post-analysis software for immune sequencing data. General study results and limits: Diversity measured as normalized Chao1 was significantly lower in multiple sclerosis patients than in controls. A handful of TRBV segments occurring more often in patients than controls included TRBV5-6, TRBV5-1 and TRBV20-1.

Unique-molecular-identifier-tagged TCR beta cDNA libraries were used. TCRdb reprocessed the PCR reads via MiXCR and lists one record per CDR3 protein. The sample lists 700,000 to 800,000 distinct CDR3 sequences; roughly 29% were seen once. V shed 5 bases, J shed 4 bases, and the junction held 10 bases outside the gene matches. Germline CDR1 is SGHTA and CDR2 is FQGNSA. This CDR3 region has 15 residues. J is TRBJ1-2 and V is TRBV7-2; 7 nucleotides line up with TRBD1. The clonotype comes from a girl between 10 and 17 years old with multiple sclerosis. Specimen: blood. The CDR3 DNA reads TGTGCCAGCAGCCCACTGATGCAGGGGGGCTATGGCTACACCTTC. Translation: CASSPLMQGGYGYTF.